Each of the 27 T cell receptor beta chains below was sequenced from the same sample in a study of blood T cell repertoires in COVID-19. Sequencing was performed with immunoSEQ multiplex PCR; in TCRdb, only in-frame clones are kept and a portion is missing. The profile covers about 160,000 clones, with around 80% appearing a single time and around 10% taken by the ten largest. The sample was peripheral blood. The receptors here all came from a man aged 55 to 69 with active or convalescent COVID-19.

V and J are TRBV25-1 and TRBJ1-1; TRBD1 aligns across 8 bases. After removal of 1 base from V and 0 bases from J, the junction contained 7 bases not matched to a gene. The CDR3 length is 17 residues. The germline gives CDR1 MGHDK, CDR2 SYGVNS. The CDR3 DNA sequence: TGTGCCAGCAGTGAATCGGGGACAGGCGCAATGAACACTGAAGCTTTCTTT. This sequence encodes CASSESGTGAMNTEAFF.

The J gene is TRBJ2-7, the V gene TRBV6-2 or TRBV6-3; 7 nucleotides line up with TRBD2. The CDR3 runs 15 residues. Germline V gene sequence: CDR1 MNHEY, CDR2 SVGEGT. J gave up 1 base and V 2 bases, and 5 bases lay outside the gene matches. The DNA of the CDR3 is TGTGCCAGCAGTTACCTAGCGGTAATATCCTACGAGCAGTACTTC. Its translation: CASSYLAVISYEQYF.

DNA of the CDR3: TGTGCCAGCAGGATACAGGGGGTCACAGATACGCAGTATTTT. Protein: CASRIQGVTDTQYF. The chain carries TRBV7-9 and TRBJ2-3; the match to TRBD1 covers 8 bases. The CDR3 length is 14 residues. The germline V gene encodes CDR1 SEHNR and CDR2 FQNEAQ (reference sequence). The ends lost 6 bases at V and 2 bases at J; junction bases unmatched: 4.

In its sample, this clone was seen a few times. CDR3 loop: CASSTQGASEKLFF. In DNA form, the CDR3 reads TGTGCCAGCTCTACTCAAGGGGCATCAGAAAAACTGTTTTTT. This chain joins TRBV18 and TRBJ1-4; a weak D match, TRBD1 (5 bases). Germline-derived CDR1 and CDR2 are KGHSH and LQKENI. Trimming shortened V by 6 bases and J by 8 bases, and 16 bases separated the two germline ends. CDR3 length: 14 residues.

The genes are TRBV5-1 and TRBJ2-7; D not certain. Looked up from germline, CDR1 is SGHRS and CDR2 is YFSETQ. V was cut by 0 bases and J by 6 bases, with 4 bases left in between. The CDR3 contains 11 residues. This chain's CDR3 is CASSLDLEQYF. For the CDR3, the DNA is TGCGCCAGCAGCTTGGATCTCGAGCAGTACTTC.

The chain is built from TRBV18 and TRBJ1-5; 9 bases are a match to TRBD1. Per germline, CDR1 KGHSH and CDR2 LQKENI. V trimming: 5 bases; J trimming: 0 bases; junction bases outside the gene matches: 5. The CDR3 runs to 16 residues. The CDR3 region has the DNA TGTGCCAGCTCATCGGGACAGGGAAATAGCAATCAGCCCCAGCATTTT. It encodes CASSSGQGNSNQPQHF.

V usage is TRBV7-8 and J usage is TRBJ2-5; D perhaps matches TRBD2 (6 bases). The V end was cut by 1 base, the J end by 7 bases, with 13 bases between. CDR3 length: 14 residues. Per germline, CDR1 SGHVS and CDR2 FQNEAQ. The chain's CDR3 is CASSLGLVIRTQYF. The CDR3 DNA sequence: TGTGCCAGCAGCTTAGGACTAGTTATTAGGACCCAGTACTTC.

The chain has TRBV2 and TRBJ1-1, with D unresolved. This CDR3 region has 15 residues. Deletions cut 5 bases from V and 1 base from J, with 14 bases between. Germline CDR1 SNHLY, CDR2 FYNNEI. The CDR3 bases are TGTGCCAGCAGTCCTGGAGGTCGCAAGAACACTGAAGCTTTCTTT. Its translation is CASSPGGRKNTEAFF.

Notes on this clone: A read error likely explains this, since a far larger clone differs by one base. The chain combines TRBV6-5 with TRBJ2-1; 8 nucleotides agree with TRBD2. The CDR3 contains 14 residues. Germline V gene data show CDR1 as MNHEY and CDR2 as SVGAGI. The CDR3 protein is CARSYGGGLVEQFF. DNA for the CDR3: TGTGCCCGCAGTTACGGGGGGGGGCTGGTTGAGCAGTTCTTC.

The sample holds one count of this clone. This chain links TRBV19 with TRBJ1-1; 7 bases are shared with TRBD1. The V gene's germline CDR1 is LNHDA and CDR2 SQIVND (reference sequence). This CDR3 is built from 15 residues. V dropped 7 bases and J dropped 5; count of bases not matched to a gene: 13. CDR3 bases: TGTGCCAGTACCCGCACGGGAGGGGGCTTTACTGAAGCTTTCTTT. Amino acid sequence: CASTRTGGGFTEAFF.

Only a few counts were recorded for this clone. The rearrangement links TRBV25-1 to TRBJ1-2; no clear D gene. V lost 1 base and J 6 bases, leaving 9 bases between the germline ends. Germline V gene data show CDR1 as MGHDK and CDR2 as SYGVNS. The CDR3 sequence is 13 residues long. CDR3: CASSESRRDGYTF. The CDR3 nucleotides are TGTGCCAGCAGTGAATCTAGGAGGGATGGCTACACCTTC.

The CDR3 coding sequence is TGCAGCGTACCGGGACAGGGGCCTCCCGGTTCAGGAAAACTGTTTTTT. This gives the protein CSVPGQGPPGSGKLFF. The chain has TRBV29-1 and TRBJ1-4; 10 nucleotides agree with TRBD1. Trimming removed 6 bases from V and 10 bases from J; junction bases left unmatched: 17. Germline CDR1 SQVTM, CDR2 ANQGSEA. This CDR3 spans 16 amino acids.

The V call is TRBV5-4, the J call TRBJ1-3; 7 positions agree with TRBD1. The junction had 10 bases not matched to a gene; V was cut back by 4 bases and J by 0 bases. This CDR3 has 17 residues. From germline, CDR1 is SGHNT and CDR2 YYREEE (reference sequence). CDR3 nucleotide sequence: TGTGCCAGCAGCCCCGTCACAGGGGCCTCCTCTGGAAACACCATATATTTT. Translated, it gives CASSPVTGASSGNTIYF.

V and J are TRBV3-1 (or the pseudogene TRBV3-2) and TRBJ1-2; no firm D call. CDR1 and CDR2 from the germline V gene are LGHDT and YNNKEL (reference sequence). Trimming stripped 1 base from V and 7 bases from J, with 10 bases between. This CDR3 is 13 amino acids long. CDR3 sequence reads: CASSQVSRGGYTF. Written as DNA, the CDR3 is TGTGCCAGCAGCCAAGTTTCCCGGGGTGGCTACACCTTC.

J is TRBJ2-5 and V is TRBV6-5; D may be TRBD2 (5 bases). The germline gives CDR1 MNHEY, CDR2 SVGAGI. Trimming stripped 6 bases from V and 2 bases from J, with 13 bases between. The CDR3 runs to 14 residues. CDR3 residues: CASRVSVLQETQYF. The DNA of the CDR3 is TGTGCCAGCAGAGTTAGCGTCCTACAAGAGACCCAGTACTTC.

This clone was counted a single time. This rearrangement joins TRBV18 to TRBJ2-2; possible D gene TRBD1, 6 bases. With 2 bases removed from V and 5 bases from J, the gap between germline ends came to 12 bases. The CDR3 loop spans 15 amino acids. CDR1 is KGHSH, CDR2 LQKENI, per germline. CDR3 sequence: CASSPGTPLTGELFF. CDR3 coding DNA: TGTGCCAGCTCACCAGGGACACCACTAACCGGGGAGCTGTTTTTT.

V usage is TRBV28 and J usage is TRBJ1-4; D might be TRBD1 (5 bases). V gave up 5 bases and J gave up 5 bases, with 15 bases separating them. Germline values: CDR1 MDHEN, CDR2 SYDVKM. CDR3 size: 15 residues. The CDR3 spells CASSTPGRFNEKLFF. CDR3 DNA: TGTGCCAGCAGTACCCCAGGGCGGTTCAATGAAAAACTGTTTTTT. Looking up the rest from reference TRBV28 and TRBJ1-4 gives the full variable domain: DVKVTQSSRYLVKRTGEKVFLECVQDMDHENMFWYRQDPGLGLRLIYFSYDVKMKEKGDIPEGYSVSREKKERFSLILESASTNQTSMYLCASSTPGRFNEKLFFGSGTQLSVL.

V and J are TRBV5-1 and TRBJ2-7; D is undetermined. CDR3 length: 13 amino acids. With 6 bases removed from V and 2 bases from J, the gap between germline ends came to 12 bases. From germline, CDR1 is SGHRS and CDR2 YFSETQ. The CDR3 reads CASTPYGAYEQYF. In DNA, the CDR3 is TGCGCCAGCACCCCATACGGTGCCTACGAGCAGTACTTC.

The V gene is TRBV24-1, the J gene TRBJ2-1; 12 bases are shared with TRBD2. The germline V gene encodes CDR1 KGHDR and CDR2 SFDVKD. V shed 3 bases and J 5 bases; nucleotides not matched to a gene: 1. The CDR3 extends over 15 amino acids. Written as DNA, the CDR3 is TGTGCCACCAGTGATCTAGCGGGAGGGAACAATGAGCAGTTCTTC. It yields the protein CATSDLAGGNNEQFF.

The chain carries TRBV19 and TRBJ2-5; D remains unclear. This CDR3 has 15 residues. Germline CDR1 and CDR2: LNHDA and SQIVND (reference sequence). V lost 4 bases and J 4 bases, leaving 16 bases between the germline ends. The CDR3 protein is CASSNTPQVGETQYF. CDR3 bases: TGTGCCAGTAGTAATACCCCCCAGGTCGGAGAGACCCAGTACTTC.

J is TRBJ1-6 and V is TRBV5-4; D uncertain. Trimming cost V 4 bases and J 0 bases, with 14 bases left between them. Germline V gene sequence: CDR1 SGHNT, CDR2 YYREEE (reference sequence). The CDR3 is made up of 17 amino acids. The chain's CDR3 is CASSRAGTSSYNSPLHF. The CDR3 nucleotides are TGTGCCAGCAGCCGTGCAGGTACCAGCTCCTATAATTCACCCCTCCACTTT.

The genes are TRBV5-4 and TRBJ1-2; TRBD1 matches at 7 bases. J was trimmed by 4 bases and V by 4 bases; bases with no gene match: 7. Germline V gives CDR1 SGHNT, CDR2 YYREEE (reference sequence). There are 14 residues in the CDR3. The CDR3 nucleotides are TGTGCCAGCAGCCGACGACAGGGCGGCTATGGCTACACCTTC. Protein: CASSRRQGGYGYTF.

This rearrangement joins TRBV2 to TRBJ1-2, with a tentative D call TRBD1 (5 bases). Germline V lookup: CDR1 SNHLY, CDR2 FYNNEI. Trimming stripped 7 bases from V and 2 bases from J, with 14 bases between. The CDR3 has 14 amino acids. The CDR3 loop is CASTPGPQNYGYTF. Here the CDR3 DNA reads TGTGCCAGCACCCCAGGGCCCCAGAACTATGGCTACACCTTC. Complete variable domain (other parts from reference TRBV2 and TRBJ1-2): EPEVTQTPSHQVTQMGQEVILRCVPISNHLYFYWYRQILGQKVEFLVSFYNNEISEKSEIFDDQFSVERPDGSNFTLKIRSTKLEDSAMYFCASTPGPQNYGYTFGSGTRLTVV.

In nucleotides, the CDR3 is TGTGCCAGCAGCTTGGGGGACAGGCGGCGCTACGAGCAGTACTTC. Protein product: CASSLGDRRRYEQYF. This chain joins TRBV5-4 and TRBJ2-7, with 8 bases fitting TRBD1. The germline gives CDR1 SGHNT, CDR2 YYREEE (reference sequence). CDR3 length equals 15 residues. Trimming at V came to 0 bases and at J to 3 bases, leaving 5 bases not matched to a gene.

The J gene is TRBJ2-1, the V gene TRBV5-6; TRBD2 agrees at 8 bases. V trimming: 2 bases; J trimming: 8 bases; junction bases outside the gene matches: 6. This CDR3 has 14 amino acids. Germline V gives CDR1 SGHDT, CDR2 YYEEEE. CDR3 protein: CASSFRRGADEQFF. The CDR3 DNA sequence: TGTGCCAGCAGCTTTAGGCGGGGGGCCGATGAGCAGTTCTTC.

The chain uses TRBV28 and TRBJ2-5; the match to TRBD1 covers 9 bases. CDR1 is MDHEN, CDR2 SYDVKM, per germline. The CDR3 loop spans 14 amino acids. Unmatched junction bases numbered 4, after V lost 3 bases and J lost 5 bases. As DNA, the CDR3 is TGTGCCAGCAGTTTGTCCGGGACAGGGGAGACCCAGTACTTC. This translates into CASSLSGTGETQYF.

CDR3 DNA: TGTGCCAGCAGCTTAGAATTAGCAAGCACCGGGGAGCTGTTTTTT. Its translation: CASSLELASTGELFF. This chain connects TRBV11-2 to TRBJ2-2, with D unresolved. V shed 0 bases and J shed 4 bases, with 9 bases lying between them. Germline V gives CDR1 SGHAT, CDR2 FQNNGV. The CDR3 runs 15 residues. Filled out from reference TRBV11-2 and TRBJ2-2, the complete variable domain reads EAGVAQSPRYKIIEKRQSVAFWCNPISGHATLYWYQQILGQGPKLLIQFQNNGVVDDSQLPKDRFSAERLKGVDSTLKIQPAKLEDSAVYLCASSLELASTGELFFGEGSRLTVL.